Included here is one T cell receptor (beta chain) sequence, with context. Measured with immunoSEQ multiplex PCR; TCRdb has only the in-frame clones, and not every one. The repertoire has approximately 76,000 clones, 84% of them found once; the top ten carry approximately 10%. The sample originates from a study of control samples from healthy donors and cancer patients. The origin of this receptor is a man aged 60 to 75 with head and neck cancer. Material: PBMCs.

The CDR3: CASSPTSPGENTIYF. In DNA form, the CDR3 reads TGTGCCAGCTCACCCACTTCACCAGGGGAGAACACCATATATTTT. The chain carries TRBV18 and TRBJ1-3; D is possibly TRBD1 (6 bases). Germline V gene data show CDR1 as KGHSH and CDR2 as LQKENI. The CDR3 loop spans 15 amino acids. V lost 3 bases and J lost 7, with 16 bases in between.